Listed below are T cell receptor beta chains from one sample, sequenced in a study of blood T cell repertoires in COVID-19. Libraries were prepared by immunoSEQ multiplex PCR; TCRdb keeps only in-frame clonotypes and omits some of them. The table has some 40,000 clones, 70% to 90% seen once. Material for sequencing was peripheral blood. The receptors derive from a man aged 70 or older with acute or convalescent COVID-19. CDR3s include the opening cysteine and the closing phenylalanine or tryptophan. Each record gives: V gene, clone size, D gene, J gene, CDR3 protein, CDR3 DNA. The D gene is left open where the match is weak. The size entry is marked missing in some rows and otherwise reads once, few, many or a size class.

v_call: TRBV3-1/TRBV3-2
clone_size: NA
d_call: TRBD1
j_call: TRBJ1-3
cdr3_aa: CASSETGAGNTIYF
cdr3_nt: TGTGCCAGCAGCGAGACAGGGGCTGGAAACACCATATATTTT

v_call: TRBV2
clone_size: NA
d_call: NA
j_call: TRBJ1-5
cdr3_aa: CASRGNSNQPQHF
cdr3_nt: TGTGCCAGCAGGGGCAATAGCAATCAGCCCCAGCATTTT

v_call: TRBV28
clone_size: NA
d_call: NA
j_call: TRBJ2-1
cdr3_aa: CASHLLGASYNEQFF
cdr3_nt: TGTGCCAGCCACCTGTTGGGGGCGAGCTACAATGAGCAGTTCTTC

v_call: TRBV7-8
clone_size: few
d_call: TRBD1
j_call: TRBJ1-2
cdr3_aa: CASSSGQGAINGYTF
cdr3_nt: TGTGCCAGCAGCTCGGGACAGGGGGCGATTAATGGCTACACCTTC

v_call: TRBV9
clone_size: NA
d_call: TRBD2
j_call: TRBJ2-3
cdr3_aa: CASSPEIAGGITDTQYF
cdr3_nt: TGTGCCAGCAGCCCCGAAATAGCGGGGGGAATCACAGATACGCAGTATTTT

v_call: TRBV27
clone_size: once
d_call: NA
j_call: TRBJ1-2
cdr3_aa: CASSSFNRDGYTF
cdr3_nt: TGTGCCAGCAGTTCCTTCAACAGGGATGGCTACACCTTC

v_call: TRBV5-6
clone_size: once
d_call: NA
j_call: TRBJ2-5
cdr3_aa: CASSLLQMETQYF
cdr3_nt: TGTGCCAGCAGCTTGTTACAGATGGAGACCCAGTACTTC

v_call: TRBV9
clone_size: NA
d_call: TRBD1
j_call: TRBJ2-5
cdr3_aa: CASSDRGQETQYF
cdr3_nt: TGTGCCAGCTCCGACAGGGGGCAAGAGACCCAGTACTTC

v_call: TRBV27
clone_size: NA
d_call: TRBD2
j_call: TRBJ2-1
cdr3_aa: CASNLAGGQSYNEQFF
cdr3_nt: TGTGCCAGCAACCTAGCGGGAGGGCAATCCTACAATGAGCAGTTCTTC

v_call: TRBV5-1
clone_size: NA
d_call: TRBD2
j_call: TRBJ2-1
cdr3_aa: CASSLELGLAAYNEQFF
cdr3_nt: TGCGCCAGCAGCTTGGAGTTGGGACTAGCGGCATACAATGAGCAGTTCTTC

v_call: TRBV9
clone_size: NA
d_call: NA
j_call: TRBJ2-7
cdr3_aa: CASSAHRDNYEQYF
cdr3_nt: TGTGCCAGCAGCGCGCACAGGGATAACTACGAGCAGTACTTC

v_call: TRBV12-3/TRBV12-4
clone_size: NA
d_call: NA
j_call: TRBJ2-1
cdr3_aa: CASSFGGRYEQFF
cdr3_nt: TGTGCCAGCAGTTTTGGGGGCCGGTATGAGCAGTTCTTC

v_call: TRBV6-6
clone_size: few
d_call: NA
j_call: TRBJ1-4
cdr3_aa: CASSYRRATNEKLFF
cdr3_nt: TGTGCCAGCAGTTACCGGAGGGCAACTAATGAAAAACTGTTTTTT

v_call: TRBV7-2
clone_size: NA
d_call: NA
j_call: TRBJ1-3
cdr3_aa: CASSFFRGNTIYF
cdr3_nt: TGTGCCAGCAGCTTTTTTCGGGGAAACACCATATATTTT

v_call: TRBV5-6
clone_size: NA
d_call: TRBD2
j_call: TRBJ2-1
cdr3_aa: CASSPTSGRSWDEQFF
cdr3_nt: TGTGCCAGCAGCCCGACTAGCGGGAGGTCTTGGGATGAGCAGTTCTTC

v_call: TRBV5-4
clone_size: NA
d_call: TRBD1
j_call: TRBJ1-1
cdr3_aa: CASSNGQGAVNTEAFF
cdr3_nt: TGTGCCAGCAGCAACGGACAGGGGGCGGTGAACACTGAAGCTTTCTTT

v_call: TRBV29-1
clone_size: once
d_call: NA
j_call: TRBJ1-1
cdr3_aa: CSVEVRTADNGAFF
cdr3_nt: TGCAGCGTTGAAGTTCGAACCGCTGACAACGGAGCTTTCTTT

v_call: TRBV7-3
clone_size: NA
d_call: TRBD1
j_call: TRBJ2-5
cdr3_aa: CASSKGQGETQYF
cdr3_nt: TGTGCCAGCAGCAAGGGACAGGGAGAGACCCAGTACTTC

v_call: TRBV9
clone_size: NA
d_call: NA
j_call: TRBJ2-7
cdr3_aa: CASSVRPSYEQYF
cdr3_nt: TGTGCCAGCAGCGTTCGTCCTTCCTACGAGCAGTACTTC

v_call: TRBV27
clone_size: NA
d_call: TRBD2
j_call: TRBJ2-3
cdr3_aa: CASSPQSGDLADTQYF
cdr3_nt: TGTGCCAGCAGCCCGCAGAGCGGGGATCTTGCAGATACGCAGTATTTT

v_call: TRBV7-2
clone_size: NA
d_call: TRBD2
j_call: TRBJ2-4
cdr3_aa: CASSLGTSGSMNIQYF
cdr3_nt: TGTGCCAGCAGCTTAGGGACTAGCGGGAGTATGAACATTCAGTACTTC

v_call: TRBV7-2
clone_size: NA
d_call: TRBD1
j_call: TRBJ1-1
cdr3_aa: CASSPGQGTEAFF
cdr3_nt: TGTGCCAGCAGCCCGGGACAGGGCACTGAAGCTTTCTTT

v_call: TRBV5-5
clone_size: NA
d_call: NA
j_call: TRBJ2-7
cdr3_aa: CASSLYRDPITYEQYF
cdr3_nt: TGTGCCAGCAGCTTATACAGGGACCCTATCACCTACGAGCAGTACTTC

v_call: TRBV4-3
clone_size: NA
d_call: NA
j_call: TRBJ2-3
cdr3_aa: CASSQEPGDHTDTQYF
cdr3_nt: TGCGCCAGCAGCCAAGAGCCAGGCGACCACACGGATACGCAGTATTTT

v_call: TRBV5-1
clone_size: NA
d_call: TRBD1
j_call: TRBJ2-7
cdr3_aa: CASSPGQGAYEQYF
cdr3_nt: TGCGCCAGCAGCCCGGGACAGGGAGCCTACGAGCAGTACTTC

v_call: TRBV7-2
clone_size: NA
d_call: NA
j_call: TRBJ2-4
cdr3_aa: CASSLPAVPAKNIQYF
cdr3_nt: TGTGCCAGCAGCTTGCCCGCGGTCCCCGCCAAAAACATTCAGTACTTC

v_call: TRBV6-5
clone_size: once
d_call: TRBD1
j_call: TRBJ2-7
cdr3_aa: CASISGTASSYEQYF
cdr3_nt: TGTGCCAGCATTTCAGGGACAGCCAGCTCCTACGAGCAGTACTTC

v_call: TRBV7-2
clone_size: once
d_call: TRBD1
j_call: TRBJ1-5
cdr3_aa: CASSSRTGNQPQHF
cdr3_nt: TGTGCCAGCAGCTCCCGGACAGGGAATCAGCCCCAGCATTTT

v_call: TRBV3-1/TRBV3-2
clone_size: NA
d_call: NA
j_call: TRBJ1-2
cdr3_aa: CASSQAAQYGYTF
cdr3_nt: TGTGCCAGCAGCCAGGCGGCTCAGTATGGCTACACCTTC

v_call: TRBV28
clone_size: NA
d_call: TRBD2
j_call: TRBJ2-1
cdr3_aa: CASSSASGSSYNEQFF
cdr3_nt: TGTGCCAGCAGTTCGGCTAGCGGGAGCTCCTACAATGAGCAGTTCTTC

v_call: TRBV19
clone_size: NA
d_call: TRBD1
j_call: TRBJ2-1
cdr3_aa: CASSPQGQGASYNEQFF
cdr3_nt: TGTGCCAGTAGTCCGCAGGGACAGGGGGCATCCTACAATGAGCAGTTCTTC

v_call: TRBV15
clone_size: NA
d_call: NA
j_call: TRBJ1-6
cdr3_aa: CATRQIDGNSPLHF
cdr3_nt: TGTGCCACCAGACAAATAGACGGGAATTCACCCCTCCACTTT

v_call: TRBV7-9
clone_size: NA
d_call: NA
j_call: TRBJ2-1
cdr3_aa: CASSLDDTRGFF
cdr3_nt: TGTGCCAGCAGCTTAGACGACACCCGGGGGTTCTTC

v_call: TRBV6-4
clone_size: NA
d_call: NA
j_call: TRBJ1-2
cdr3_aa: CASSATGFSNYGYTF
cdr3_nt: TGTGCCAGCAGTGCCACAGGGTTCTCTAACTATGGCTACACCTTC

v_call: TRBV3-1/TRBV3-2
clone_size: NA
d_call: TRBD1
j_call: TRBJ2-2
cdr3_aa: CASSQRGDRGTTGELFF
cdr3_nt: TGTGCCAGCAGCCAACGGGGGGACAGGGGTACTACCGGGGAGCTGTTTTTT

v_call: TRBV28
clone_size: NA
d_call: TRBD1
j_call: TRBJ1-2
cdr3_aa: CASSLSVDRGANYGYTF
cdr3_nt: TGTGCCAGCAGTTTATCGGTGGACAGGGGAGCTAACTATGGCTACACCTTC

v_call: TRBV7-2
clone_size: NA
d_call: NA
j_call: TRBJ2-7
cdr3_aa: CASSSNVGWYEQYF
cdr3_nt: TGTGCCAGCAGCTCTAACGTGGGCTGGTACGAGCAGTACTTC

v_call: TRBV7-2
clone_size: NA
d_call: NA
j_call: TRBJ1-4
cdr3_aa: CASSLGWQSNEKLFF
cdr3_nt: TGTGCCAGCAGCTTAGGGTGGCAGTCTAATGAAAAACTGTTTTTT

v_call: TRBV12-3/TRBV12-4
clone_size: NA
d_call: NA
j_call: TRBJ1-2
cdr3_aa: CASDRFNYGYTF
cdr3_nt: TGTGCCAGTGACAGATTTAACTATGGCTACACCTTC

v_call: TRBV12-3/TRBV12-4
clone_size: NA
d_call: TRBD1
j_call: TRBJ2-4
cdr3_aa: CASSFDRDIQYF
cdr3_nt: TGTGCCAGCAGCTTCGACAGGGACATTCAGTACTTC

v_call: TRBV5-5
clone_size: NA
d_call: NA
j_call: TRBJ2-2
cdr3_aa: CASSLRQAGNTGELFF
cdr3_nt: TGTGCCAGCAGCTTGAGGCAGGCAGGGAACACCGGGGAGCTGTTTTTT

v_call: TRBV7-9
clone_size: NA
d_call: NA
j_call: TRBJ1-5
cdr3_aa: CASSLESNQPQHF
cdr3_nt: TGTGCCAGCAGCCTTGAGAGCAATCAGCCCCAGCATTTT

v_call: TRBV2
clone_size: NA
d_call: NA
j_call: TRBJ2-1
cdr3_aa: CASSEYWGYEQFF
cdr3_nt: TGTGCCAGCAGTGAATATTGGGGCTATGAGCAGTTCTTC

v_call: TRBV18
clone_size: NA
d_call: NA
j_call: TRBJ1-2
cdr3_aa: CASSPQIQAFLNYGYTF
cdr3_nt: TGTGCCAGCTCACCGCAAATACAGGCCTTCCTTAACTATGGCTACACCTTC

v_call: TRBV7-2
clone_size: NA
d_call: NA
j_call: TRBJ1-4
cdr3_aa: CASSLLAQGYDEKLFF
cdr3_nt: TGTGCCAGCAGCTTATTGGCCCAGGGATATGATGAAAAACTGTTTTTT

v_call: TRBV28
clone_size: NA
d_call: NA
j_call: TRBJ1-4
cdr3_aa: CASRLTDRSEKLFF
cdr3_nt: TGTGCCAGCAGGTTGACAGATCGGTCTGAAAAACTGTTTTTT

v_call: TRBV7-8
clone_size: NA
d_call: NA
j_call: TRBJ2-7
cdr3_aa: CASSSSPGQFYEQYF
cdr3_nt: TGTGCCAGCAGCTCCTCTCCGGGACAATTCTACGAGCAGTACTTC

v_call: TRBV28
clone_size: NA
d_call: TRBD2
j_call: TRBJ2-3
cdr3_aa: CASSSLAGEGTDTQYF
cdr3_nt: TGTGCCAGCAGTTCCTTAGCGGGAGAAGGCACAGATACGCAGTATTTT

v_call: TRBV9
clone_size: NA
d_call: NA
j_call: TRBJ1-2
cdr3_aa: CASSPGGYGYTF
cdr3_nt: TGTGCCAGCAGTCCCGGGGGCTATGGCTACACCTTC

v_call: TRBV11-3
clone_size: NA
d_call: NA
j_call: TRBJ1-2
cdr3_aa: CASSQERQNGYTF
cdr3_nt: TGTGCCAGCAGCCAAGAGAGACAGAATGGCTACACCTTC

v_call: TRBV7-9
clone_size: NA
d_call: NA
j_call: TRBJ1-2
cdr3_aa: CASSPMLGALGYTF
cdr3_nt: TGTGCCAGCAGCCCCATGTTGGGGGCGCTTGGCTACACCTTC

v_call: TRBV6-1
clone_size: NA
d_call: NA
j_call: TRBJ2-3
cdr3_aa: CASSEGTVPDTQYF
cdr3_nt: TGTGCCAGCAGTGAAGGGACAGTTCCAGATACGCAGTATTTT

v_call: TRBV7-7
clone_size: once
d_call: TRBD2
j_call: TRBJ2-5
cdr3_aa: CASSSGLAGEETQYF
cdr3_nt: TGTGCCAGCAGCTCGGGCCTAGCGGGAGAAGAGACCCAGTACTTC

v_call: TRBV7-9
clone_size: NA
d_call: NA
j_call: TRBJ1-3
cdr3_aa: CASGTGVISGNTIYF
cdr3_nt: TGTGCCAGCGGTACGGGGGTGATTTCCGGAAACACCATATATTTT

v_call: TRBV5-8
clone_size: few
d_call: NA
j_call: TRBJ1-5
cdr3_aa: CASSLVSGAYQPQHF
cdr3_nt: TGTGCCAGCAGCTTGGTCTCAGGGGCCTATCAGCCCCAGCATTTT

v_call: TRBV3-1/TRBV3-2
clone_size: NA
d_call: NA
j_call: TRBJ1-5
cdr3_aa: CASSRFENQPQHF
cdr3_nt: TGTGCCAGCAGCCGCTTTGAGAATCAGCCCCAGCATTTT

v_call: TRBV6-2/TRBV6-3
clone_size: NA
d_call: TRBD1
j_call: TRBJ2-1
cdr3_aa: CASSPRTGYNEQFF
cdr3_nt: TGTGCCAGCAGCCCACGGACAGGTTACAATGAGCAGTTCTTC